This paragraph reports one TCR beta chain. No antigen is known for it. Trimming removed 2 bases from V and 8 bases from J; junction bases left unmatched: 6. The V gene's germline CDR1 is SGHRS and CDR2 YFSETQ. The CDR3 spans 14 residues. The study made its TCR cDNA through 5'RACE template switching. That step introduced a universal primer site along with UMIs. Via MiXCR, TCRdb re-called the 5' RACE reads, giving one row per CDR3 protein. This repertoire shows 320,000 or so distinct CDR3 sequences, 7% to 9% found once; its top ten account for approximately 15%. The sample originates from a study of T cells after yellow fever vaccination. Findings and caveats of the study: At about 97% for CD4 and 88% for CD8, most primary-vaccination clones showed up again after the booster. Abundant clonotypes from the bulk population could contaminate FACS-sorted repertoires.

Specimen: PBMCs, collected more than 40 days after the first yellow fever vaccination. The chain carries TRBV5-1 and TRBJ2-1; TRBD2 aligns across 8 bases. The clonotype comes from a man in his late teens or twenties who received the YFV17D yellow fever vaccine. The CDR3 loop is CASSLSGGLDEQFF. The CDR3 coding sequence is TGCGCCAGCAGCTTAAGCGGGGGACTCGATGAGCAGTTCTTC.